This is a list of T cell receptor beta chains from one sample in a study of cytomegalovirus exposure and HLA in healthy donors. Sequencing used immunoSEQ multiplex PCR; TCRdb keeps in-frame clones, though not all of them. The sample yields roughly 180,000 clones, approximately 88% seen once. Sequenced: PBMCs. All receptors come from a boy aged 5-17 years in good health and CMV-seronegative. Each CDR3 is given with its conserved first and last residue. The D gene is left open where the match is weak. Clone size appears in some rows only: once, few, many, or a class for an expanded clone.

cdr3_aa: CASSLGTGGGDTQYF; cdr3_nt: TGTGCCAGCAGCTTAGGGACAGGGGGAGGAGATACGCAGTATTTT; clone_size: .; d_call: TRBD1; j_call: TRBJ2-3; v_call: TRBV13
cdr3_aa: CAISESVGTPDTEAFF; cdr3_nt: TGTGCCATCAGTGAGTCAGTAGGGACACCAGACACTGAAGCTTTCTTT; clone_size: .; d_call: .; j_call: TRBJ1-1; v_call: TRBV10-3
cdr3_aa: CASRKNSGTSGNLSNQPQHF; cdr3_nt: TGTGCCAGCAGAAAAAACTCCGGGACTTCGGGGAACCTTAGCAATCAGCCCCAGCATTTT; clone_size: .; d_call: .; j_call: TRBJ1-5; v_call: TRBV27
cdr3_aa: CASSPGAANYGYTF; cdr3_nt: TGTGCCAGCAGCCCAGGGGCAGCTAACTATGGCTACACCTTC; clone_size: .; d_call: .; j_call: TRBJ1-2; v_call: TRBV7-6
cdr3_aa: CASRPGGSSGNTIYF; cdr3_nt: TGTGCCAGCAGACCAGGAGGTTCCTCTGGAAACACCATATATTTT; clone_size: .; d_call: .; j_call: TRBJ1-3; v_call: TRBV6-5
cdr3_aa: CASSEEVRGQLTDTQHF; cdr3_nt: TGTGCCAGCAGTGAAGAGGTTAGAGGGCAGCTCACAGATACGCAGCATTTT; clone_size: .; d_call: .; j_call: TRBJ1-5; v_call: TRBV6-1
cdr3_aa: CASRGLAGDGTYNEQFF; cdr3_nt: TGTGCCAGCAGGGGACTAGCGGGAGACGGGACCTACAATGAGCAGTTCTTC; clone_size: .; d_call: TRBD2; j_call: TRBJ2-1; v_call: TRBV2
cdr3_aa: CASSVSGTGTTEAFF; cdr3_nt: TGTGCCAGCAGCGTAAGTGGGACAGGGACGACTGAAGCTTTCTTT; clone_size: .; d_call: TRBD1; j_call: TRBJ1-1; v_call: TRBV9
cdr3_aa: CASSAGGPADTQYF; cdr3_nt: TGTGCCAGCAGTGCGGGGGGGCCCGCAGATACGCAGTATTTT; clone_size: few; d_call: TRBD2; j_call: TRBJ2-3; v_call: TRBV6-1
cdr3_aa: CATSLDRSPRLDTQYF; cdr3_nt: TGTGCCACCAGCTTAGACAGGAGCCCAAGATTGGATACGCAGTATTTT; clone_size: .; d_call: .; j_call: TRBJ2-3; v_call: TRBV15
cdr3_aa: CASSGSTGGEETQYF; cdr3_nt: TGTGCCAGCTCAGGGTCCACAGGCGGGGAAGAGACCCAGTACTTC; clone_size: .; d_call: .; j_call: TRBJ2-5; v_call: TRBV18